This T cell receptor (beta chain) was identified in a study of blood T cell repertoires in COVID-19. At the level of the study: Both acute and convalescent COVID-19 samples were obtained from the United States, Italy and Spain. Nucleic acid was either cDNA or gDNA, and it came from T cells, B-cell-depleted T cells, or PBMCs.

Study processing details: Amplification with reference gene primers provided the estimates of nucleated cell counts. Clones were read by immunoSEQ multiplex PCR, and TCRdb kept only the in-frame ones, dropping some. V and J calls and clone size are those listed in that table; D and trimming were worked out from the DNA. Altogether under 75,000 clones are present, 80% being singletons, with the ten largest covering about 18%. CDR3 size: 15 residues. The junction had 6 bases not matched to a gene; V was cut back by 5 bases and J by 0 bases. CDR1 and CDR2 (germline): LNHNV, YYDKDF (reference sequence). V gene TRBV15 combines with J gene TRBJ1-1, with 7 bases lining up with TRBD1. This receptor was obtained from a man between 65 and 85 years old who had recovered from COVID-19. Sequencing used peripheral blood. The CDR3 here is CATSAPGQMNTEAFF. The CDR3 bases are TGTGCCACCAGCGCCCCGGGACAGATGAACACTGAAGCTTTCTTT.